These 9 T cell receptor beta chains came from one sample sequenced in a study of regulatory T cells in long-lasting Graves disease. Through Arm-PCR of CDR3 regions and iRepertoire HTBI primers, TCR beta libraries were built. MiXCR, run by TCRdb on the multiplex PCR reads, gives a single entry per CDR3 protein. In the table there are 200,000 to 250,000 distinct CDR3 sequences, roughly 21% of which are singletons. Time point of the sample: newly diagnosed GD, antithyroid drugs for less than 3 months. PBMC RNA was the source of the TCR library. The source was peripheral blood mononuclear cells (PBMCs), collected at new diagnosis, from a patient treated with antithyroid drugs. Receptors originate from a female donor with Graves disease.

This clonotype was observed many times. The J gene is TRBJ2-6, the V gene TRBV30; D possibly corresponds to TRBD2 (5 bases). V was pared by 3 bases and J by 0 bases, with 15 bases between. Germline CDR1 GTSNPN, CDR2 SVGIG (reference sequence). This CDR3 is built from 17 residues. The CDR3 reads CAWRARPGNSGANVLTF. CDR3 DNA sequence: TGTGCCTGGAGAGCCCGCCCGGGAAACTCTGGGGCCAACGTCCTGACTTTC. The variable domain in full, with the rest retrieved from reference TRBV30 and TRBJ2-6, is SQTIHQWPATLVQPVGSPLSLECTVEGTSNPNLYWYRQAAGRGLQLLFYSVGIGQISSEVPQNLSASRPQDRQFILSSKKLLLSDSGFYLCAWRARPGNSGANVLTFGAGSRLTVL.

Many counts were recorded for this clonotype. The chain has TRBV3-1 and TRBJ2-5; the match to TRBD2 covers 9 bases. The CDR3 covers 18 residues. The V gene end was trimmed by 4 bases and the J gene end by 2 bases; junction bases not matched to a gene: 14. Germline values: CDR1 LGHDT, CDR2 YNNKEL (reference sequence). The chain's CDR3 is CASSLDIPLAGGQETQYF. CDR3 coding DNA: TGTGCCAGCAGCCTCGACATCCCTCTGGCGGGGGGGCAAGAGACCCAGTACTTC.

This clonotype was counted ten times or more. The V call is TRBV9, the J call TRBJ2-1; 7 positions match TRBD2. Germline V gives CDR1 SGDLS, CDR2 YYNGEE. The CDR3 extends over 15 amino acids. The V and J ends lost 2 bases and 5 bases, in that order; junction bases with no gene match: 7. The CDR3 sequence is CASSVIGLADNEQFF. The CDR3 DNA sequence: TGTGCCAGCAGCGTGATCGGGCTAGCGGACAATGAGCAGTTCTTC.

The table lists this clonotype with many counts. This sequence joins TRBV3-1 and TRBJ2-3; 8 nucleotides line up with TRBD2. Germline CDR1 and CDR2: LGHDT and YNNKEL (reference sequence). Germline trimming cut 1 base from V and 6 bases from J; bases unmatched to any gene: 12. The CDR3 loop spans 17 amino acids. The CDR3 reads CASSQAAGLAVRDTQYF. In nucleotides, the CDR3 is TGTGCCAGCAGCCAAGCCGCAGGACTAGCTGTTCGCGATACGCAGTATTTT.

This clonotype has at least ten counts. The chain uses TRBV6-2 or TRBV6-3 and TRBJ2-7, with a possible D match to TRBD2 (5 bases). Germline V gives CDR1 MNHEY, CDR2 SVGEGT. The germline V and J ends were trimmed by 6 bases and 3 bases, with 21 bases remaining between them. This CDR3 has 16 residues. The CDR3 loop reads CASRPLRVLGRYEQYF. The CDR3 bases are TGTGCCAGCAGACCTTTGAGGGTCCTCGGGCGCTACGAGCAGTACTTC.

Concerning this clonotype itself: A read error is the likely source, as a far larger clone sits one nucleotide away. The conserved phenylalanine or tryptophan is not found at the CDR3 terminus, so this likely reflects a read error. V and J are TRBV6-2 or TRBV6-3 and TRBJ1-5; unclear D gene. Germline CDR1 and CDR2: MNHEY and SVGEGT. The V end lost 6 bases, the J end lost 3 bases, and 12 bases lay between the germline ends. The CDR3 runs to 14 residues. CDR3 nucleotide sequence: TGTGCCAGCAGGGGCGGGCAGGTCAATCAGCCCCAGCATCTT. Encoded protein: CASRGGQVNQPQHL.

This clonotype showed up many times. V is TRBV7-2 and J is TRBJ2-3; TRBD2 aligns across 14 bases. The ends lost 5 bases at V and 4 bases at J; junction bases unmatched: 5. Germline assignment: CDR1 SGHTA and CDR2 FQGNSA. This CDR3 region has 16 residues. CDR3 sequence: CASSNPGLAGADTQYF. In nucleotides, the CDR3 is TGTGCCAGCAGCAACCCGGGACTAGCGGGAGCAGATACGCAGTATTTT. Supplemented by reference TRBV7-2 and TRBJ2-3, the full variable domain reads GAGVSQSPSNKVTEKGKDVELRCDPISGHTALYWYRQSLGQGLEFLIYFQGNSAPDKSGLPSDRFSAERTGGSVSTLTIQRTQQEDSAVYLCASSNPGLAGADTQYFGPGTRLTVL.

This clonotype was detected ten times or more. The chain recombines TRBV12-3 or TRBV12-4 with TRBJ2-3; the D gene is possibly TRBD1 (5 bases). Trimming shortened V by 5 bases and J by 1 base, and 22 bases separated the two germline ends. There are 18 residues in the CDR3. In DNA form, the CDR3 reads TGTGCCAGCAGTCCGATCCTGCACCAGGGATTCGGCACAGATACGCAGTATTTT. It is translated as CASSPILHQGFGTDTQYF.

This clonotype came up many times. V usage is TRBV28 and J usage is TRBJ1-2; maybe TRBD1 (5 bases). This CDR3 has 14 residues. Trimming removed 2 bases at V and 4 bases at J, with 11 bases between. Germline V lookup: CDR1 MDHEN, CDR2 SYDVKM. CDR3 sequence: CASSLTGGLYGYTF. In DNA form, the CDR3 reads TGTGCCAGCAGTTTAACGGGGGGTCTCTATGGCTACACCTTC.